One sample yielded the 10 T cell receptor beta chains listed below, sequenced in a study of identical twins. TCRdb processed the 5' RACE reads anew with MiXCR; each CDR3 protein has one entry. The sample contains a few hundred thousand distinct CDR3 sequences, approximately 10% of which appear only once. These same data were also listed under a study on yellow fever vaccine responses in identical twins.

Sequencing was performed on PBMCs. The receptors come from a young woman in good health.

This clonotype showed up many times. This chain connects TRBV12-3 or TRBV12-4 to TRBJ2-1, with 8 bases fitting TRBD1. The CDR3 is 17 amino acids. V shed 5 bases, J shed 1 base, and the junction held 10 bases outside the gene matches. CDR3 protein: CASSLGTGTGSYNEQFF. The DNA for the CDR3 is TGTGCCAGCAGTCTGGGTACCGGGACAGGATCCTACAATGAGCAGTTCTTC.

A word on this clonotype: A much larger clone lies a single base off, so this may be a read error. This chain uses TRBV6-2 or TRBV6-3 with TRBJ2-5; possible D gene TRBD1, 7 bases. Germline CDR1 reads MNHEY; CDR2 reads SVGEGT. Between the trimmed V and J ends, which lost 6 bases and 9 bases, there was a span of 17 bases. This CDR3 has 13 amino acids. The CDR3 here is CASRDTGEESQYF. In nucleotides, the CDR3 is TGTGCCAGCAGGGATACAGGGGAGGAGTCCCAGTACTTC.

The chain recombines TRBV29-1 with TRBJ2-7; tentative D call: TRBD2 (5 bases). Germline lookup yields CDR1 SQVTM and CDR2 ANQGSEA. This CDR3 contains 12 residues. V shed 5 bases and J shed 4 bases, with 12 bases lying between them. The CDR3 protein is CSVQGRNYEQYF. CDR3 nucleotides: TGCAGCGTTCAAGGGAGAAATTACGAGCAGTACTTC.

This clonotype came up a few times. The chain combines TRBV20-1 with TRBJ2-7, with no clear D. Germline CDR1 reads DFQATT; CDR2 reads SNEGSKA (reference sequence). Trimming left V 5 bases short and J 4 bases short, with 18 bases between. The CDR3 has 14 residues. Here the CDR3 DNA reads TGCAGTGCTCCCCATGTGGCGAGCATGTACGAGCAGTACTTC. This encodes CSAPHVASMYEQYF.

This clonotype has at least ten counts. The V and J genes are TRBV12-3 or TRBV12-4 and TRBJ2-7, with D tentatively TRBD2 (6 bases). The CDR3 has 11 residues. Trimming removed 4 bases from V and 5 bases from J, with 6 bases in between. The CDR3 nucleotides are TGTGCCAGCAGTTGGAGGGACGAGCAGTACTTC. This sequence encodes CASSWRDEQYF.

This clonotype has at least ten counts. The chain uses TRBV12-3 or TRBV12-4 and TRBJ1-5, with TRBD1 matching over 7 bases. CDR3 length: 15 amino acids. Losses at the gene ends were 3 bases for V and 2 bases for J; bases not matched to a gene: 4. This chain's CDR3 is CASSLGTEGNQPQHF. For the CDR3, the DNA is TGTGCCAGCAGTTTGGGGACAGAGGGCAATCAGCCCCAGCATTTT.

This chain uses TRBV7-3 with TRBJ2-3; perhaps TRBD2 as D (6 bases). The V end lost 2 bases, the J end lost 3 bases, and 15 bases lay between the germline ends. The CDR3 runs to 16 residues. CDR1 and CDR2 (germline): SGHTA, FQGTGA. CDR3 sequence: CASSLYARLATDTQYF. The CDR3 DNA is TGTGCCAGCAGCTTATATGCGCGCCTAGCGACAGATACGCAGTATTTT.

This clonotype showed up just a few times. CDR3 nucleotides: TGCGCCAGCAGCCAAGATAAGGGGGACTATGGCTACACCTTC. It specifies CASSQDKGDYGYTF. The chain is built from TRBV4-3 and TRBJ1-2; possible D gene TRBD1, 6 bases. The germline V gene has CDR1 LGHNA and CDR2 YSLEER. V was shortened by 0 bases and J by 3 bases, with 8 bases between the two germline ends. The CDR3 has 14 residues.

This clonotype was recorded a few times. The chain has TRBV6-2 or TRBV6-3 and TRBJ2-3; 11 bases align to TRBD2. The CDR3 spans 16 residues. J was trimmed by 6 bases and V by 2 bases; bases with no gene match: 7. CDR1 and CDR2 (germline): MNHEY, SVGEGT. The DNA of the CDR3 is TGTGCCAGCAGTTACCTAGCGGGGGGTCCCATGGATACGCAGTATTTT. Translated: CASSYLAGGPMDTQYF.

This clonotype was detected only a few times. The chain carries TRBV20-1 and TRBJ2-1; weak D call: TRBD2 (6 bases). Germline values: CDR1 DFQATT, CDR2 SNEGSKA (reference sequence). V was trimmed by 6 bases and J by 9 bases, leaving 15 bases between them. The length of the CDR3 is 12 residues. CDR3 DNA sequence: TGCAGTGCCCCTCGGAGGGGTGGTGAGCAGTTCTTC. This sequence encodes CSAPRRGGEQFF.